What follows describes a single T cell receptor (beta chain). Its specific antigen is unknown. No base qualities exist here, and no much larger clone lies one base off it. This entry is derived from a study of human T cells and chemical hapten exposure (dated by TCRdb to the early 2020s). The study in broad terms: For sensitization, 2% DPC in acetone was applied to a 2 cm by 2 cm area of upper inner arm skin. Throughout the study period of around 24 weeks, patients also received therapeutic DPC doses to the scalp every week. Patch testing was performed on the upper back with Finn chambers containing 0.01% DPC, and the patch tests were scored after 6 days according to International Contact Dermatitis Research Group standards. The mostly female patient cohort included alopecia areata with under or over 50% scalp involvement, alopecia totalis and alopecia universalis. Libraries were pooled for sequencing, and per-sample TCR yields varied mainly because of small differences in library volumes within the pool. In alopecia patients, the study followed how the peripheral blood TCR repertoire changed in vivo over primary and secondary sensitization to diphenylcyclopropenone (DPC), a hapten. Blood samples were taken from patients before sensitization (week 0) and at 2, 6 and about 24 weeks after DPC sensitization. Blood for TCR sequencing was provided by twenty-nine alopecia patients at one to four time points (pre-sensitization, 2, 6 and 24 weeks).

CDR1 is given as KGHSH and CDR2 as LQKENI, both from the germline V gene. The CDR3 spans 13 residues, from the cysteine through the phenylalanine. The CDR3 DNA has 39 bases and is translated from base 1. The V and J ends are trimmed by 4 bases and 2 bases, leaving 9 bases between them. What the study reported, not specific to this receptor: Patch test score correlated positively with the number of PT1 expanded TCRs, reaching significance at thresholds 8, 16 and 32 but not at 4. Because every patient had alopecia, a presumed autoimmune disease, the patients' immune response might differ from that of healthy individuals. The number of TCRs above 1 in 1000 frequency did not change with DPC sensitization; there was no evidence of global repertoire structure alterations. Compared with pre-sensitization or healthy control sets, expanded TCRs formed significantly more large CDR3 similarity clusters, which is consistent with antigen-driven responses. Repeated subsampling changed both the strength of the expansion versus patch-test correlation and the threshold at which that correlation became significant.

The time point label on this specimen signifies: patch test 3, about 24 weeks after DPC sensitization. According to the study, the label for this sample's treatment or condition signals: therapeutic diphenylcyclopropenone sensitization with weekly scalp DPC. At every patch-test visit, the blood draw took place before the patch test was put on. To be eligible, patients had to be aged 18 to 70, diagnosed with alopecia and judged suitable for DPC therapy, while pregnant patients were excluded. Total RNA was extracted from unfractionated whole blood that had been collected in Tempus Blood RNA tubes. Library preparation used RACE. TCRdb shows the sequencer as NextSeq 500. During library preparation, unique molecular identifiers were attached to individual cDNA molecules so that TCRs could be counted quantitatively and reproducibly. From each blood RNA sample, both TCR alpha and TCR beta chains were sequenced. As for the authors' bioinformatics: A median of around 100,000 TCRs per sample was observed, with a range of about 23,224 to 700,000. V, J and CDR3 annotation of the TCR reads was performed with the Decombinator software suite. Every sample was subsampled to the same number of TCRs (28,000) for the PS versus PT1 abundance plots. TCRs were defined as expanded if absent before sensitization and observed at least eight times at the 2-week time point. TCRdb reran the public reads through fastp at Q25 and MiXCR, keeping productive beta chains. All rows with the same CDR3 protein become a single entry with the most common DNA and genes. TCRdb assigned the V and J calls; the authors' analysis was not used. Counted in this sample were more than 150,000 distinct CDR3 sequences; around 25% of them appeared once. The top ten clones comprise 2% to 2.5% of the sample.

The sequence came from a woman aged 40 to 50 with alopecia areata. Some clones in this sample may be carry-over from other donors' samples. The chain is assembled from TRBV18 and TRBJ2-7; a tentative D match to TRBD1 spans 6 bases. This material consisted of whole blood, taken in connection with sensitization to the hapten diphenylcyclopropenone (DPC). Here is the DNA: TGTGCCAGCTCACTTGACAGGACCTACGAGCAGTACTTC. It encodes CASSLDRTYEQYF.